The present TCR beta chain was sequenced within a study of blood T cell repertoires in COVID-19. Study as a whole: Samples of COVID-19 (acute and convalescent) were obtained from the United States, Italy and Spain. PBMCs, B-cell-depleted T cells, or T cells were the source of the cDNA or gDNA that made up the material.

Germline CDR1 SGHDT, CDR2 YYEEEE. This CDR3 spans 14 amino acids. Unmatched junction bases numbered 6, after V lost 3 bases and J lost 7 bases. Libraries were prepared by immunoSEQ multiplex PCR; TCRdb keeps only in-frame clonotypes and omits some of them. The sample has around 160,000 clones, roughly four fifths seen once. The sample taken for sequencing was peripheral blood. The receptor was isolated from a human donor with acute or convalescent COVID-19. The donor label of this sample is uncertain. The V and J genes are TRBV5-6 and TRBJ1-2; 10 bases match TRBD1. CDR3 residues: CASSSDRGIGGYTF. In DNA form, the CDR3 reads TGTGCCAGCAGCTCGGACAGGGGGATTGGTGGCTACACCTTC.